Shown below are 18 T cell receptor beta chains from a single sample sequenced in a study of somatic mutations in cytotoxic T cells in rheumatoid arthritis. Here immunoSEQ multiplex PCR was the method, and the copy in TCRdb shows in-frame clones only, minus some. Of some 30,000 clones in the sample, around 86% were seen once. Material for sequencing was CD8+ T cells sorted from blood. These receptors came from an adult with rheumatoid arthritis.

J is TRBJ2-1 and V is TRBV27, with unresolved D. CDR3 length: 14 residues. With 2 bases removed from V and 6 bases from J, the gap between germline ends came to 11 bases. Germline CDR1 MNHEY, CDR2 SMNVEV (reference sequence). The CDR3 protein is CASSLTNPVNEQFF. CDR3 bases: TGTGCCAGCAGTTTAACAAACCCGGTCAATGAGCAGTTCTTC.

V is TRBV6-1 and J is TRBJ1-1; a possible D gene is TRBD1 (6 bases). The germline V gene encodes CDR1 MNHNS and CDR2 SASEGT. This CDR3 spans 15 amino acids. The ends were cut back, 3 bases at V and 2 bases at J, with 13 bases in the middle. The CDR3 coding sequence is TGTGCCAGCAGTGAGGGGGACATAACAAACACTGAAGCTTTCTTT. As protein: CASSEGDITNTEAFF.

This sequence joins TRBV6-1 and TRBJ1-5; D possibly corresponds to TRBD1 (5 bases). The germline CDR1 and CDR2 sequences are MNHNS and SASEGT. The CDR3 spans 15 residues. Trimming removed 4 bases at V and 0 bases at J, with 10 bases between. The CDR3 here is CASSGGGISNQPQHF. The DNA for the CDR3 is TGTGCCAGCAGTGGGGGGGGGATTAGCAATCAGCCCCAGCATTTT.

The rearrangement uses TRBV5-1 and TRBJ1-4, with D maybe TRBD1 (6 bases). Germline V CDR1 and CDR2: SGHRS, YFSETQ. Trimming stripped 0 bases from V and 0 bases from J, with 6 bases between. CDR3 size: 15 residues. CDR3 in amino acids: CASSLGTATNEKLFF. The CDR3 DNA is TGCGCCAGCAGCTTGGGGACAGCAACTAATGAAAAACTGTTTTTT.

The rearrangement uses TRBV4-1 and TRBJ2-2, with D perhaps being TRBD1 or TRBD2 (7 bases each). The V gene's germline CDR1 is MGHRA and CDR2 YSYEKL. The V and J ends lost 4 bases and 6 bases respectively, with 18 bases between them. CDR3 length: 16 residues. CDR3 DNA: TGCGCCAGCAGCCGCCGACAGACAGGGAGGGCCGGGGAGCTGTTTTTT. It codes for CASSRRQTGRAGELFF.

This rearrangement joins TRBV4-2 to TRBJ2-7; D may be TRBD1 (5 bases). CDR1 and CDR2 from the germline V gene are LGHNA and YNFKEQ. The CDR3 has 14 amino acids. Trimming took off 0 bases at V and 5 bases at J, with 11 bases between the two ends. The CDR3 region is CASSQDGAGNEQYF. Here the CDR3 DNA reads TGTGCCAGCAGCCAAGATGGGGCTGGCAACGAGCAGTACTTC.

The rearrangement uses TRBV27 and TRBJ1-2; D remains unclear. The germline CDR1 and CDR2 sequences are MNHEY and SMNVEV (reference sequence). The CDR3 is 14 amino acids. V was cut by 2 bases and J by 1 base, with 8 bases left in between. The CDR3 loop is CASSLEGNNYGYTF. For the CDR3, the DNA is TGTGCCAGCAGTTTAGAAGGAAATAACTATGGCTACACCTTC.

The chain joins TRBV6-5 to TRBJ2-7, with D possibly being TRBD1 (6 bases). The germline V gene encodes CDR1 MNHEY and CDR2 SVGAGI. The CDR3 contains 16 residues. V lost 0 bases and J lost 0, with 12 bases in between. In nucleotides, the CDR3 is TGTGCCAGCAGTTACTCGCCAGGGGCTTACTCCTACGAGCAGTACTTC. Translation: CASSYSPGAYSYEQYF.

The chain recombines TRBV28 with TRBJ2-2; 13 nucleotides agree with TRBD2. Germline assignment: CDR1 MDHEN and CDR2 SYDVKM. Germline trimming cut 5 bases from V and 6 bases from J; bases unmatched to any gene: 6. The CDR3 runs to 16 residues. CDR3 loop: CASSQGLAGLAGELFF. In nucleotides, the CDR3 is TGTGCCAGCAGTCAGGGACTAGCGGGGCTCGCCGGGGAGCTGTTTTTT.

This clone is a singleton in its sample. The chain combines TRBV7-6 with TRBJ2-3, with 7 bases fitting TRBD2. Trimming at V came to 1 base and at J to 5 bases, leaving 12 bases not matched to a gene. The germline gives CDR1 SGHVS, CDR2 FNYEAQ. The CDR3 contains 17 residues. This CDR3 reads CASSLGGGPGIGDTQYF. CDR3 coding DNA: TGTGCCAGCAGCTTAGGGGGAGGGCCGGGGATTGGAGATACGCAGTATTTT.

This clone was seen a handful of times. This sequence joins TRBV11-2 and TRBJ1-2; D possibly corresponds to TRBD1 (6 bases). CDR3 size: 15 residues. The ends were cut back, 1 base at V and 5 bases at J, with 14 bases in the middle. Germline CDR1 and CDR2: SGHAT and FQNNGV. The CDR3 DNA follows: TGTGCCAGCAGCTTAGTTGGGGGGCCGCAGTATGGCTACACCTTC. Encoded protein: CASSLVGGPQYGYTF.

CDR3 region: CASSLVGDEQYF. In DNA, the CDR3 is TGTGCCAGCAGCTTAGTGGGGGACGAGCAGTACTTC. The chain has TRBV7-9 and TRBJ2-7; D is tentatively TRBD1 or TRBD2 (5 bases each). In germline, CDR1 is SEHNR, CDR2 FQNEAQ (reference sequence). This CDR3 is 12 amino acids long. V lost 1 base and J lost 5, with 6 bases in between.

This sequence joins TRBV30 and TRBJ2-7, with D perhaps TRBD1 (6 bases). Trimming left V 5 bases short and J 6 bases short, with 17 bases between. The CDR3 loop spans 13 amino acids. The germline gives CDR1 GTSNPN, CDR2 SVGIG (reference sequence). The CDR3 loop reads CAWSTGILGEQYF. The CDR3, as DNA: TGTGCCTGGTCCACAGGGATCCTCGGCGAGCAGTACTTC.

The genes are TRBV29-1 and TRBJ2-3; no clear D. CDR1 and CDR2 from the germline V gene are SQVTM and ANQGSEA. Trimming removed 4 bases at V and 3 bases at J, with 8 bases between. The CDR3 consists of 12 residues. CDR3: CSVVPGTDTQYF. The CDR3 DNA reads as TGCAGCGTTGTCCCTGGAACAGATACGCAGTATTTT.

The chain is built from TRBV27 and TRBJ2-5, with D possibly TRBD1 on 6 matching bases. The J call may be incorrect, as the DNA end agrees better with TRBJ2-7. Germline loops: CDR1 MNHEY, CDR2 SMNVEV (reference sequence). The CDR3 covers 13 residues. CDR3 DNA sequence: TGTGCCAGCAGTTTGGACAGCTCCTACGAGCAGTACTTC. It specifies CASSLDSSYEQYF.

The chain has TRBV18 and TRBJ2-7, with 13 bases identical to TRBD2. This CDR3 is built from 17 residues. Losses at the gene ends were 2 bases for V and 4 bases for J; bases not matched to a gene: 8. Germline V gene sequence: CDR1 KGHSH, CDR2 LQKENI. The CDR3: CASSPFGLAGETYEQYF. In nucleotides, the CDR3 is TGTGCCAGCTCACCATTCGGACTAGCGGGGGAAACGTACGAGCAGTACTTC.

The J gene is TRBJ2-7, the V gene TRBV4-1; tentative D call: TRBD2 (6 bases). V lost 0 bases and J 4 bases, leaving 16 bases between the germline ends. The CDR3 has 16 residues. The germline CDR1 and CDR2 sequences are MGHRA and YSYEKL. CDR3: CASSQDRGTRSYEQYF. The DNA of the CDR3 is TGCGCCAGCAGCCAAGACCGGGGGACGAGGTCTTACGAGCAGTACTTC.

The rearrangement links TRBV6-5 to TRBJ2-1, with D perhaps TRBD1 (5 bases). This CDR3 has 14 residues. Deletions cut 0 bases from V and 3 bases from J, with 6 bases between. Germline V gives CDR1 MNHEY, CDR2 SVGAGI. CDR3 DNA: TGTGCCAGCAGTTACTCGACAGTCTACAATGAGCAGTTCTTC. Translating gives CASSYSTVYNEQFF.